This TCR beta chain was recovered during a study of T-cell reconstitution after alpha-beta-depleted transplantation in children. Regarding the study as a whole: The study traced high day-60 TCRbeta diversity in some patients to surviving recipient T cells and thymic progenitors. Hyperexpanded clones declined; after one year, newly produced T cells mostly supplied diversity. Roughly two months post-transplant, alpha-beta T cells reportedly originated from several hundred graft clones that had expanded.

This CDR3 is built from 12 residues. In germline, CDR1 is LGHDT, CDR2 YNNKEL (reference sequence). Trimming cost V 3 bases and J 5 bases; bases outside gene matches: 1. Ten or more counts support this clonotype. The target antigen is unknown. During its preparation, the TCRbeta library received unique molecular identifiers. Each CDR3 protein gets one entry after TCRdb re-called the PCR reads with MiXCR. Of 540,000 or so distinct CDR3 sequences listed, roughly 23% are singletons. The receptor was isolated from a boy younger than two who had a stem cell transplant for acute myeloid leukemia, so the T cells may come from the graft donor. The sample here was PBMCs, mostly from graft donor cells, taken 360 days after TCRalphabeta/CD19-depleted stem cell transplant. V is TRBV3-1 and J is TRBJ2-7; 7 nucleotides agree with TRBD2. CDR3 sequence reads: CASSQGRDEQYF. Written as DNA, the CDR3 is TGTGCCAGCAGCCAGGGGAGGGACGAGCAGTACTTC.